The TCR beta chain described here comes from a study of OX40 agonist ivuxolimab in advanced cancers. V was clipped by 0 bases and J by 5 bases, with 11 bases between them. This CDR3 is built from 15 residues. The V gene's germline CDR1 is LGHNA and CDR2 YNFKEQ. TCRdb's copy holds only in-frame clones and misses some; the assay was immunoSEQ multiplex PCR. The sample shows over 55,000 clones, around 86% of them seen only once. This clone was found once. The chain links TRBV4-2 to TRBJ1-5; D perhaps matches TRBD1 (6 bases). This clonotype originated in an adult with an advanced solid tumor such as melanoma, head and neck, liver or kidney cancer. The sequences come from CD4+ or CD8+ T cells sorted from blood, collected in a trial of the OX40 agonist ivuxolimab. This chain's CDR3 is CASSQEGQSYQPQHF. The CDR3 coding sequence is TGTGCCAGCAGCCAAGAAGGACAGAGTTATCAGCCCCAGCATTTT.